This record covers a single TCR beta chain. Its specificity is unknown. A multiplex PCR was run with 60 Vbeta primers and 13 Jbeta primers. Some clones are missing from TCRdb's copy, which holds only in-frame ones; the method was immunoSEQ multiplex PCR. The sample comprises around 140,000 clones, about 83% of which are singletons, and approximately 4.7% rests with the top ten. The sample is drawn from a study of cytomegalovirus exposure and HLA in healthy donors. General study results and limits: In a later analysis, TCR association rates varied by HLA locus: DRB1 most, HLA-C fewest. From TCR beta sequences, most subjects' HLA-A and HLA-B alleles were reportedly predicted accurately. The majority of TCR sequences were rare, yet some public TCRs appeared in many donors.

Specimen: PBMCs. This clonotype was obtained from a woman in her 30s in good health and CMV-seronegative.

CDR3 coding DNA: TGTGCCAGCAGGGCGACAGATCAGCCCCAGCATTTT. Its protein product is CASRATDQPQHF. J is TRBJ1-5 and V is TRBV6-1; tentative D call: TRBD1 (5 bases). Germline assignment: CDR1 MNHNS and CDR2 SASEGT. CDR3 length equals 12 residues. Trimming took 6 bases from V and 5 from J, leaving 8 bases between them.